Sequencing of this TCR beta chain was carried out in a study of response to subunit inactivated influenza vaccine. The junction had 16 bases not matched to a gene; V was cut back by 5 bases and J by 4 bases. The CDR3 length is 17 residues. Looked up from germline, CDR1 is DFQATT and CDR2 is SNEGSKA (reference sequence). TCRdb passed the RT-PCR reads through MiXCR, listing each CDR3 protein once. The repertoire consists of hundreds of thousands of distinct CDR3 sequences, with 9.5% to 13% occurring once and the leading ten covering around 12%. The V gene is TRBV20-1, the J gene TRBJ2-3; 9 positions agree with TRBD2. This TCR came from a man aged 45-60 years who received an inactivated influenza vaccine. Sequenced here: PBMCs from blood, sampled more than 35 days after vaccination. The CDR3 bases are TGCAGTGCTTCCCGACCGGGACTAGCCTTTGGGGCAGATACGCAGTATTTT. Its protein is CSASRPGLAFGADTQYF.